This passage covers 10 T cell receptor beta chains from one sample sequenced in a study of identical twins. TCRdb redid the calling of the 5' RACE reads with MiXCR, one entry per CDR3 protein. The data contain hundreds of thousands of distinct CDR3 sequences, around 20% of them singletons. A further study also used this sample, focusing on T cells expressing NK-cell markers.

Sequencing was carried out using PBMCs. All receptors come from a woman in her late teens or twenties in good health.

The CDR3 spells CASSPEGSSYNEQFF. DNA for the CDR3: TGTGCCAGCAGTCCTGAAGGTAGCTCCTACAATGAGCAGTTCTTC. The genes are TRBV3-1 and TRBJ2-1; D not resolved. Germline V CDR1 and CDR2: LGHDT, YNNKEL (reference sequence). V was clipped by 6 bases and J by 0 bases, with 12 bases between them. The CDR3 extends over 15 amino acids.

J is TRBJ2-3 and V is TRBV20-1; the match to TRBD2 covers 10 bases. V shed 2 bases, J shed 0 bases, and the junction held 5 bases outside the gene matches. The CDR3 sequence is 16 residues long. CDR1 and CDR2 (germline): DFQATT, SNEGSKA (reference sequence). The CDR3 DNA follows: TGCAGTGCTAGATCCAGCGGGAGGGCTAGCACAGATACGCAGTATTTT. It specifies CSARSSGRASTDTQYF.

This clonotype was detected only a few times. The J gene is TRBJ2-7, the V gene TRBV4-3; tentative D call: TRBD1 (5 bases). Trimming removed 0 bases at V and 2 bases at J, with 11 bases between. CDR3 length: 15 amino acids. Germline CDR1 LGHNA, CDR2 YSLEER. This CDR3 reads CASSQDRVGAYEQYF. The DNA of the CDR3 is TGCGCCAGCAGCCAAGACAGGGTAGGCGCCTACGAGCAGTACTTC.

This clonotype was observed a handful of times. The rearrangement uses TRBV7-9 and TRBJ1-4; D gene ambiguous. The CDR3 totals 14 residues. Trimming took 5 bases from V and 5 from J, leaving 12 bases between them. The germline V gene has CDR1 SEHNR and CDR2 FQNEAQ (reference sequence). DNA of the CDR3: TGTGCCAGCAGCCCTGACGGAATCAATGAAAAACTGTTTTTT. This gives the protein CASSPDGINEKLFF.

V usage is TRBV5-6 and J usage is TRBJ2-5, with D possibly TRBD1 on 6 matching bases. Trimming took off 4 bases at V and 4 bases at J, with 11 bases between the two ends. CDR3 length: 13 amino acids. The V gene's germline CDR1 is SGHDT and CDR2 YYEEEE. In DNA form, the CDR3 reads TGTGCCAGCAGCAAGGACAGTCGAGAGACCCAGTACTTC. Amino acids: CASSKDSRETQYF.

The chain carries TRBV20-1 and TRBJ2-1; perhaps TRBD2 as D (7 bases). Germline lookup yields CDR1 DFQATT and CDR2 SNEGSKA (reference sequence). The CDR3 extends over 16 amino acids. Trimming took off 6 bases at V and 7 bases at J, with 25 bases between the two ends. CDR3 DNA sequence: TGCAGTGCCCCTCGGTTTGTTAGTCGGGGGGCTAATGAGCAGTTCTTC. Encoded protein: CSAPRFVSRGANEQFF.

The J gene is TRBJ2-1, the V gene TRBV4-3, with TRBD2 as a possible D gene (6 bases). V was clipped by 3 bases and J by 7 bases, with 13 bases between them. This CDR3 comprises 14 residues. Germline V gives CDR1 LGHNA, CDR2 YSLEER. The CDR3 region is CASSHGDSRNEQFF. The CDR3 DNA reads as TGCGCCAGCAGCCACGGGGACTCCCGGAATGAGCAGTTCTTC.

Only a few counts were recorded for this clonotype. The chain employs TRBV3-1 and TRBJ2-1; D is perhaps TRBD1 or TRBD2 (5 bases each). The V gene's germline CDR1 is LGHDT and CDR2 YNNKEL (reference sequence). This CDR3 has 14 residues. V was shortened by 2 bases and J by 8 bases, with 13 bases between the two germline ends. The CDR3 spells CASSQITGLDEQFF. As DNA, the CDR3 is TGTGCCAGCAGCCAAATCACGGGGCTCGATGAGCAGTTCTTC.

The chain couples TRBV18 to TRBJ2-3; either TRBD1 or TRBD2 may fit D (5 bases each). This CDR3 comprises 15 residues. CDR1 is KGHSH and CDR2 is LQKENI in the germline V gene. V lost 8 bases, J lost 2 bases, and 17 bases lay in between. CDR3: CASAQEGSITDTQYF. For the CDR3, the DNA is TGTGCCAGCGCTCAAGAGGGGAGCATCACAGATACGCAGTATTTT.

This clonotype was recorded a few times. The chain combines TRBV20-1 with TRBJ2-1, with D tentatively TRBD2 (5 bases). This CDR3 comprises 12 residues. Germline CDR1 reads DFQATT; CDR2 reads SNEGSKA (reference sequence). V gave up 6 bases and J gave up 8 bases, with 14 bases separating them. CDR3 region: CSAVITRDEQFF. The CDR3 DNA is TGCAGTGCCGTTATAACTAGAGATGAGCAGTTCTTC.